A single sample is the source of the 16 T cell receptor beta chains below, sequenced in a study of metastatic and nonmetastatic thyroid tumors. Not a single patient had been given any form of treatment at any point before undergoing thyroid surgery. TCRdb re-called the PCR reads via MiXCR. The repertoire includes roughly 59,000 clones, about 17% of them detected once, and more than 9% sits in the top ten. The sequenced sample was blood. The source is a male donor with papillary thyroid cancer or a benign thyroid nodule (not recorded which). Some clones in this sample may be carry-over from other donors' samples.

This clone was counted only a few times. This CDR3 reads CSVATEGLVLFNEQFF. As DNA, the CDR3 is TGCAGCGTTGCGACGGAGGGACTAGTATTGTTCAATGAGCAGTTCTTC. V is TRBV29-1 and J is TRBJ2-1; 8 positions agree with TRBD2. The CDR3 is 16 residues long. J lost 6 bases, V lost 4 bases, and 14 bases had no gene match. Germline V gene sequence: CDR1 SQVTM, CDR2 ANQGSEA.

This clone was seen repeatedly, ten times or more. The CDR3 loop is CASSLGLGLAGSSTDTQYF. In DNA, the CDR3 is TGTGCCAGCAGCTTAGGCTTGGGACTAGCGGGAAGTAGCACAGATACGCAGTATTTT. This rearrangement joins TRBV7-2 to TRBJ2-3, with 13 bases matching TRBD2. CDR3 size: 19 residues. CDR1 and CDR2 (germline): SGHTA, FQGNSA. J was trimmed by 0 bases and V by 1 base; bases with no gene match: 7.

The chain links TRBV11-2 to TRBJ2-1, with 14 bases lining up with TRBD2. V lost 5 bases to trimming and J lost 10 bases; unmatched junction nucleotides: 10. CDR1 and CDR2 from the germline V gene are SGHAT and FQNNGV. The CDR3 is made up of 16 amino acids. The CDR3 region is CASSPVGLAGVREQFF. The CDR3 nucleotides are TGTGCCAGCAGCCCCGTGGGACTAGCGGGAGTTCGGGAGCAGTTCTTC.

This clone is medium-sized by share. The chain has TRBV12-3 or TRBV12-4 and TRBJ2-7; D possibly corresponds to TRBD1 (6 bases). The length of the CDR3 is 13 residues. Trimming took off 6 bases at V and 4 bases at J, with 13 bases between the two ends. The CDR3 protein is CASSVTTGYEQYF. In nucleotides, the CDR3 is TGTGCCAGCAGCGTGACCACAGGGTACGAGCAGTACTTC.

V is TRBV7-2 and J is TRBJ1-5; TRBD1 might be the D (5 bases). Germline V gives CDR1 SGHTA, CDR2 FQGNSA. Trimming took off 8 bases at V and 4 bases at J, with 12 bases between the two ends. The CDR3 is made up of 13 amino acids. The CDR3 here is CASGDGTNQPQHF. The CDR3 DNA reads as TGTGCCAGCGGGGACGGGACGAATCAGCCCCAGCATTTT.

This clone was detected a few times. This chain connects TRBV7-9 to TRBJ2-4, with 7 bases identical to TRBD2. CDR3 length equals 15 residues. Germline V gene data show CDR1 as SEHNR and CDR2 as FQNEAQ (reference sequence). The V segment lost 5 bases and the J segment 0 bases; nucleotides outside the gene matches: 4. CDR3 amino acids: CASSTSGIAKNIQYF. CDR3 DNA: TGTGCCAGCAGCACAAGCGGGATAGCCAAAAACATTCAGTACTTC.

CDR3 region: CTSRRGLGVETQYF. In nucleotides, the CDR3 is TGTACCAGCAGACGAGGTCTGGGGGTGGAGACCCAGTACTTC. The rearrangement uses TRBV7-2 and TRBJ2-5, with D perhaps assigned TRBD1 or TRBD2 (5 bases each). This CDR3 has 14 amino acids. The V gene lost 6 bases and the J gene lost 5 bases, with 16 bases spanning the gap. In germline, CDR1 is SGHTA, CDR2 FQGNSA.

A few counts support this clone. This may be a read error, as it is one base from a much larger clone. In the same sample, other DNA sequences code for this CDR3. The genes are TRBV2 and TRBJ2-5; 8 bases are a match to TRBD1. The germline V gene encodes CDR1 SNHLY and CDR2 FYNNEI. CDR3 length equals 12 residues. CDR3 nucleotide sequence: TGTGCCATAGGACAGGGAGGAGAGACTCAGTACTTC. This translates into CAIGQGGETQYF.

This clone was picked up many times. The genes are TRBV13 and TRBJ1-4, with 9 bases identical to TRBD1. The junction had 20 bases not matched to a gene; V was cut back by 2 bases and J by 13 bases. Germline CDR1 and CDR2: PRHDT and FYEKMQ (reference sequence). CDR3 size: 18 residues. The CDR3 DNA reads as TGTGCCAGCAGCTTATTAACCCTCCGGGACAGGGTTTGTCTCGGACTGTTTTTT. Encoded protein: CASSLLTLRDRVCLGLFF.

This clone was counted many times. The chain employs TRBV19 and TRBJ2-3; 7 bases align to TRBD1. Germline V lookup: CDR1 LNHDA, CDR2 SQIVND (reference sequence). The junction had 10 bases not matched to a gene; V was cut back by 2 bases and J by 2 bases. The CDR3 covers 17 residues. CDR3 coding DNA: TGTGCCAGTAGTATATGGGAACAGGGGTTCCTCACAGATACGCAGTATTTT. It translates to CASSIWEQGFLTDTQYF.

This clone was detected ten times or more. Different DNA sequences within this sample yield the same CDR3. The J gene is TRBJ2-5, the V gene TRBV20-1; TRBD1 or TRBD2 may be the D gene (6 bases each). CDR3 size: 14 residues. Germline values: CDR1 DFQATT, CDR2 SNEGSKA (reference sequence). The V and J ends lost 6 bases and 5 bases respectively, with 19 bases between them. CDR3 nucleotide sequence: TGCAGTGCACCCCTAGGGGGGATTGGGGAGACCCAGTACTTC. Encoded protein: CSAPLGGIGETQYF.

Regarding this clone: At one of its ends the junction is not consistent with the germline gene, which may arise from a read error. J is TRBJ2-7 and V is TRBV30; D is perhaps TRBD2 (5 bases). Germline V gene lookup returns CDR1 GTSNPN and CDR2 SVGIG (reference sequence). The CDR3 is made up of 13 amino acids. Here the CDR3 reads CARSEGSPYEQYF. For the CDR3, the DNA is TGTGCCCGGAGTGAAGGGAGTCCATACGAGCAGTACTTC.

Many counts were recorded for this clone. The chain links TRBV20-1 to TRBJ2-1; maybe TRBD2 (6 bases). Germline V gene data show CDR1 as DFQATT and CDR2 as SNEGSKA (reference sequence). This CDR3 has 14 residues. Trimming cost V 6 bases and J 5 bases, with 17 bases left between them. The chain's CDR3 is CSATFSRGNNEQFF. DNA for the CDR3: TGCAGTGCAACATTTTCGCGGGGAAACAATGAGCAGTTCTTC.

This clone was observed a handful of times. The V call is TRBV9, the J call TRBJ2-6; possible D gene TRBD1, 6 bases. Trimming stripped 4 bases from V and 1 base from J, with 9 bases between. The V gene's germline CDR1 is SGDLS and CDR2 YYNGEE. The CDR3 is 15 amino acids. CDR3 protein: CASSFRGSGANVLTF. Written as DNA, the CDR3 is TGTGCCAGCAGCTTCAGGGGATCTGGGGCCAACGTCCTGACTTTC.

This clone was found many times. The V call is TRBV10-3, the J call TRBJ1-2; D unclear. From germline, CDR1 is ENHRY and CDR2 SYGVKD. Trimming cost V 3 bases and J 5 bases, with 7 bases left between them. This CDR3 contains 12 residues. CDR3 in amino acids: CAISDSAYGYTF. In DNA, the CDR3 is TGTGCCATCAGTGATTCGGCGTATGGCTACACCTTC.

This clone came up many times. The CDR3 nucleotides read TGTGCCAGCAGCGTAGACCAGTTCTCAAATGAGCAGTTCTTC. Translating gives CASSVDQFSNEQFF. This chain links TRBV9 with TRBJ2-1; D not resolved. The CDR3 is made up of 14 amino acids. The V gene's germline CDR1 is SGDLS and CDR2 YYNGEE. Trimming left V 0 bases short and J 7 bases short, with 11 bases between.